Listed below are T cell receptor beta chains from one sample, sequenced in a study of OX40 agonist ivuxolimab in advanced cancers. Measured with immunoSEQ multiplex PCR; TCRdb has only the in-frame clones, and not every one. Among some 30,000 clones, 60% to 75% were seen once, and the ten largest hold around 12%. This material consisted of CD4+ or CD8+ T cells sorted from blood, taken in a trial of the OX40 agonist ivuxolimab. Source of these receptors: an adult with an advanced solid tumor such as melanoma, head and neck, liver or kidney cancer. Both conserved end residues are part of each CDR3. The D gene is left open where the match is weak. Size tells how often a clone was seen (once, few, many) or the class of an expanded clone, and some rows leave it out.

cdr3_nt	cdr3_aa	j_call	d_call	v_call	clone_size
TGTGCCATAGAATCCAACCACGAAGATACGCAGTATTTT	CAIESNHEDTQYF	TRBJ2-3	.	TRBV10-3	.
TGCGCCAGCAGTGACGGGACAGGGAACACCGGGGAGCTGTTTTTT	CASSDGTGNTGELFF	TRBJ2-2	TRBD1	TRBV10-1	.
TGTGCCAGCAGTGAATTTCTTGATGGGGGCCCGAACACTGAAGCTTTCTTT	CASSEFLDGGPNTEAFF	TRBJ1-1	.	TRBV25-1	.
TGTGCCAGCAGCTTATTTTTGGGAGATACGCAGTATTTT	CASSLFLGDTQYF	TRBJ2-3	.	TRBV7-6	.
TGTGCCAGCAGTGACGAGGGCAATCAGCCCCAGCATTTT	CASSDEGNQPQHF	TRBJ1-5	.	TRBV6-4	once
TGTGCCAGCAGCTTTGACAGGAGCTCCTACAATGAGCAGTTCTTC	CASSFDRSSYNEQFF	TRBJ2-1	.	TRBV11-2	.
TGTGCCAGCAGCTTGGGACAGGGGCACTACGAGCAGTACTTC	CASSLGQGHYEQYF	TRBJ2-7	TRBD1	TRBV5-4	.
TGCGCCAGCGCAGATCAGGGGAACACCATATATTTT	CASADQGNTIYF	TRBJ1-3	.	TRBV10-2	.
TGTGCCAGCAGAACAAGAACAGGGATCTATGGCTACACCTTC	CASRTRTGIYGYTF	TRBJ1-2	.	TRBV7-2	.
TGTGCCAGCAGTCGGACAGTGAACTATGGCTACACCTTC	CASSRTVNYGYTF	TRBJ1-2	.	TRBV25-1	.
TGTGCCAGCAGCTTGAACTCGGAGACTGAAGCTTTCTTT	CASSLNSETEAFF	TRBJ1-1	.	TRBV7-9	.
TGTGCCAGCAGCTTGGTAGGACAGGGGTACTATGGCTACACCTTC	CASSLVGQGYYGYTF	TRBJ1-2	TRBD1	TRBV5-6	.
TGTGCCAGCAGTTATGATGGGGCGCGATTTTACGAGCAGTACTTC	CASSYDGARFYEQYF	TRBJ2-7	.	TRBV6-6	.
TGTGCCAGTAGTCTCAGGGATCAGCCCCAGCATTTT	CASSLRDQPQHF	TRBJ1-5	.	TRBV19	few
TGTGCCAGCAGCCCCTTTGGGCAGGGGACCTATGGCTACACCTTC	CASSPFGQGTYGYTF	TRBJ1-2	.	TRBV4-2	.
TGCGCCAGCAGCGGACCCTTGAAGGGGACTGAAGCTTTCTTT	CASSGPLKGTEAFF	TRBJ1-1	.	TRBV4-1	.
TGTGCCAGCAGCGTAGGACAGACCGGGGAGCTGTTTTTT	CASSVGQTGELFF	TRBJ2-2	.	TRBV9	.